The clone carrying this T cell receptor beta chain was seen many times. Its antigen is as yet unknown. TCRdb processed the 5' RACE reads anew with MiXCR; each CDR3 protein has one entry. The sample lists approximately 510,000 distinct CDR3 sequences, 21% seen once, with approximately 15% in the top ten. The data stem from a study of T cells after yellow fever vaccination. V was pared by 1 base and J by 2 bases, with 6 bases between. Germline CDR1 and CDR2: SNHLY and FYNNEI. The CDR3 is 13 residues long. Study-level results: In post-booster samples, most primary-vaccination clones reappeared (about 95% CD4, 70% to 90% CD8).

The chain links TRBV2 to TRBJ2-7, with D uncertain. This TCR was sampled from a man aged 18-30 years who received the YFV17D yellow fever vaccine. This specimen consisted of PBMCs, obtained roughly 20 days after the first yellow fever vaccination. Written as DNA, the CDR3 is TGTGCCAGCAGTGAAGGTCAGACCTACGAGCAGTACGTC. Translated, it gives CASSEGQTYEQYV.